This TCR beta chain was recorded in a study of shared clonotypes between healthy human individuals. The CDR3 sequence is 16 residues long. J was trimmed by 2 bases and V by 4 bases; bases with no gene match: 9. The germline V gene has CDR1 SGHRS and CDR2 YFSETQ. TCRdb's table, derived via immunoSEQ multiplex PCR, lists solely in-frame clones and lacks some. The repertoire consists of around 1.4 million clones, with just under 99% occurring once and the leading ten covering 0.36%. The clonotype was recovered from a man aged 25-45 years in good health. Specimen: naive CD4+ T cells sorted from blood. Subset reported: CD45RA+ positively selected. The chain couples TRBV5-1 to TRBJ2-3; TRBD1 matches 8 bases. Written as DNA, the CDR3 is TGCGCCAGCAGCCCGAGGACAGGGCTATCCACAGATACGCAGTATTTT. Translation: CASSPRTGLSTDTQYF.